This TCR beta chain was retrieved from a study of T cell changes during pregnancy in multiple sclerosis. Clones were read by immunoSEQ multiplex PCR, and TCRdb kept only the in-frame ones, dropping some. The sample has about 75,000 clones; nearly 95% are singletons. This CDR3 region has 16 residues. V dropped 6 bases and J dropped 0; count of bases not matched to a gene: 7. Germline loops: CDR1 MNHNY, CDR2 SVGAGI (reference sequence). Sequencing was performed on CD4+ T cells from peripheral blood mononuclear cells, taken after pregnancy. This sequence joins TRBV6-6 and TRBJ2-4; TRBD1 matches at 8 bases. The origin of this receptor is a female donor with multiple sclerosis, enrolled in a pregnancy study. Written as DNA, the CDR3 is TGTGCCAGCAGGGGGGGACAGGACTTAGCCAAAAACATTCAGTACTTC. Protein: CASRGGQDLAKNIQYF.